This entry concerns a single TCR beta chain. The antigen it binds to is not known. No per-base quality is available; no much larger clone lies one base away. Libraries were made using the immunoSEQ multiplex PCR assay. The multiplex PCR relied on a mix of 60 forward primers for TCR Vbeta segments and 13 reverse primers for TCR Jbeta segments. A multiplex PCR assay on genomic DNA amplified the CDR3 region of rearranged TCR beta genes. On the Illumina HiSeq System, the amplified TCR beta libraries were sequenced as 87-base-pair reads. Per the authors' processing: In a later analysis, some 80 million unique TCR beta chains were counted across the roughly 610 repertoires, and around 10 million of these chains were shared by at least two donors. A nearest-neighbor algorithm error-corrected the raw reads and collapsed the reads into unique sequences, merging closely related sequences to remove PCR and sequencing errors. To assign V, D and J gene segments, CDR3 sequences were aligned to IMGT reference sequences. For a sequence to be retained, at least a six-nucleotide match to both a V gene segment and a J gene segment was required. Rearrangements were classified as productive when the CDR3 lacked stop codons and remained in frame with V and J, and all other rearrangements were classified as non-productive. Following IMGT convention, CDR3 was defined as the stretch from the second conserved V-encoded cysteine up to the conserved J-encoded phenylalanine. In an earlier analysis of roughly 580 of the donors, sequences lacking an unambiguous match to a single V gene segment were excluded. An earlier analysis of some 610 of the donors called V segments functional above 56.7% productive rearrangements and segregating when the between-donor standard deviation exceeded 5%. A statistical classification framework was built to diagnose cytomegalovirus status from the catalog of TCR beta chain sequences. In a later analysis, TCR nucleotide sequences were compared against IMGT/GENE-DB human TR gene sequences so that V and J genes could be assigned. Using the TCRdist pipeline, a later analysis assigned CDR3 sequences along with most-parsimonious VDJ recombination scenarios. In a later analysis, each TCR beta chain was defined by its CDR3 amino acid sequence together with its V-gene family, and reads lacking a unique V-gene family were excluded. A later analysis removed several hundred highly shared, low-generation-probability nucleotide sequences to deal with suspected cross-contamination and a sequencing artifact. In a later analysis, a clonal expansion index for each public chain was calculated from normalized within-repertoire ranks of inferred template counts. In a later analysis, generation probabilities were computed using a VDJ recombination model fitted to out-of-frame rearrangements, and the results were checked against IGoR. In a later analysis, hypergeometric tests were used to score TCR-TCR, TCR-HLA and TCR-CMV co-occurrence, with a repertoire-size bias correction applied to TCR pairs. To estimate false discovery rates, a later analysis permuted the HLA or CMV assignments 20 times. A later analysis grouped co-occurring TCRs with DBSCAN, adding TCRdist sequence similarity when clustering within HLA-allele-positive subsets. Co-occurrence clustering excluded repertoires with fewer than 30,000 or more than 120,000 public chains, plus five with anomalous nucleotide sharing. TCRdb limited this immuneACCESS table to in-frame rearrangements with V and J called. A share of clones is missing; checked studies link under half to unresolved V genes, and the rest is unexplained. That table furnishes V, J and clone size, whereas the DNA furnished D and trimming. The sample table contains some 150,000 clones; only one count was recorded for over 60% of them. The ten largest clones add up to 2.5% to 3.5% of the sample.

The sample originates from a study of cytomegalovirus exposure and HLA in healthy donors (dated by TCRdb to between 2016 and 2019). Regarding the study in general: In an earlier analysis of 587 of the donors, 250 to 350 Gb of sequence data and about 110 million unique TCR beta sequences from approximately 180 million T cells were reported. Roughly 290 gigabases of sequencing data and 75 million to 85 million unique TCR sequences made up an early release that covered roughly 670 HLA-typed donors. Of the roughly 410 genotyped donors, roughly 76% were placed in the genetic ancestry cluster associated with self-reported Caucasian donors. The study aimed to test whether cataloging public T cell receptors could reveal signatures of past pathogen exposure. The study profiled the T cell repertoires of fewer than 850 subjects by immunosequencing and related them to cytomegalovirus serostatus. Along with the roughly 670-subject first cohort, a separate validation cohort of some 130 different subjects was used. High-throughput TCR immunosequencing, statistical association of individual TCRs with disease status, and machine learning were combined to predict cytomegalovirus infection status. To study patterns of TCR occurrence, a later analysis re-analyzed previously published TCR beta repertoires from just over 650 donors and added high-resolution HLA genotyping. The later analysis used no new phenotypic data to find candidate immune exposures, relying instead on TCR beta sequences and their occurrence across donors. An earlier analysis of about 620 of the donors applied high-throughput TCR beta sequencing to assess whether each TCR beta V gene segment acted as functional or pseudogenic. Alongside the repertoire data, information on donor age, sex, ethnicity and CMV serostatus was compiled. A later genetic analysis used genome-wide SNP genotypes for about three fifths of the roughly 700 donors, treating that subset as a discovery cohort. Every discovery cohort repertoire had been produced on one sequencing platform. HLA typing covered class I and class II loci at four-digit resolution. Typing coverage varied by locus: roughly 629-640 donors for A, B, C, DRB1 and DQB1; approximately 500 for DQA1; more than 600 for DPA1; 400 to 480 for DPB1. Roughly 5 DR-DQ haplotypes were handled as single units for association and clustering because linkage in the cohort was strong. Across around 400 genotyped donors of the cohort, an average of roughly 230,000 unique TCR beta nucleotide sequences per donor were sequenced, and 15% to 20% of those sequences were non-productive.

The germline V gene encodes CDR1 SGHTS and CDR2 YDEGEE. V is shortened by 2 bases, J by 2 bases, and the region joining them spans 11 bases. Counted from cysteine to phenylalanine, this CDR3 has 15 amino acids. CDR3 DNA only is kept here, 45 bases in frame from base 1. The cohort consisted of 650 to 850 healthy bone marrow donors. At the time of sampling, all cohort members were nominally healthy, though unrecorded immune exposures were likely present. The donor was CMV seropositive and belonged to the group of 250 to 300 seropositive cohort members. A peripheral blood sample was collected from each donor, and TCR beta sequencing was performed on peripheral blood mononuclear cells. The Qiagen DNeasy Blood Extraction Kit was used to extract genomic DNA from the blood cell samples. The full study reports these points: A later genetic analysis associated a missense DCLRE1C variant with V-gene and J-gene trimming of TCR beta chains, and an independent cohort replicated the association. CMV serostatus was the only immune exposure information available for the cohort. Assigning TCR associations to individual alleles was difficult when HLA alleles, especially DR and DQ, strongly co-occurred. In both the original and validation cohorts, the classifier was reported to diagnose cytomegalovirus status with high specificity and sensitivity. In this cohort, only TCR beta chains were sequenced, and detectable features were limited by the absence of alpha or paired-chain data. Broadly in line with IMGT annotations, most TCR beta V segments showed up in productive rearrangements about 87% or about 30% of the time in an earlier analysis of some 590 of the donors. In a later analysis, some 18,000 TCR beta sequences were associated with specific HLA alleles at a false discovery rate of 0.05. A few of the identified cytomegalovirus-associated TCR beta chains were confirmed in vitro to be specific for cytomegalovirus antigens. According to a later analysis, most CMV-associated TCR beta chains appeared to be HLA-restricted, and the HLA associations seemed to be driven largely by CMV exposure. Because counts were too low, around 18 rarely observed V segments, including chromosome 9 orphons, were left out of the earlier analysis of over 550 of the donors. The 87-base-pair reads could not distinguish some IMGT-functional V segments, including TRBV6-2 and TRBV6-3, so those segments were excluded. Presence/absence analyses assumed roughly uniform sequencing depth across donors, an assumption that may not hold. Linkage disequilibrium might explain the correlated functional status among segregating V segments, but an unknown experimental factor could not be excluded. A further reported finding was that TCR beta sequences accurately predicted the HLA-A and HLA-B alleles for most subjects in the first cohort. According to a later genetic analysis, donors in an Asian-associated ancestry cluster had fewer N-insertions in productive TCRs than the approximately 610-donor mean. According to the authors, the approach could potentially be generalized to other disease states and immunological phenotypes. Most TCR sequences were observed very rarely across donors, whereas some public TCRs were present in many individuals. In the study, some 160 TCR beta chains were listed as associated with cytomegalovirus. Compared with equally common non-associated chains, HLA-associated TCR beta chains in a later analysis were more clonally expanded and had lower generation probabilities. A group of highly shared sequence variants was considered likely to be a technical artifact of the sequencing pipeline. HLA typing was unavailable for some donors at each locus, so association tests used only the typed subset. In a later analysis, the rate of TCR association differed among HLA loci, with DRB1 alleles having the most associated TCRs and HLA-C alleles having the fewest. According to a later analysis, parvovirus B19, influenza, CMV and Epstein-Barr virus appeared linked to several top co-occurrence clusters.

Sequencing used PBMCs. This clonotype was sampled from a woman aged 30 to 39 in good health and CMV-seropositive. The rearranged chain carries TRBV5-8 and TRBJ1-5; no D segment can be confidently identified. The CDR3 sequence is CASSFGDTRNQPQHF. The nucleotide sequence reads TGTGCCAGCAGCTTCGGGGATACGCGCAATCAGCCCCAGCATTTT.